The next 16 T cell receptor beta chains were all read from a single sample in a study of T cells in Graves' hyperthyroidism and ophthalmopathy. It was RNA transcripts that yielded the amplified TCR beta CDR3 regions. When the TCR CDR3 underwent first-round RT-PCR, the HTBI primer set was used. Via MiXCR, TCRdb re-called the multiplex PCR reads, giving one row per CDR3 protein. This table has some 380,000 distinct CDR3 sequences, about 13% appearing once. Input material: blood. These receptors all stem from a man aged 30-40 years with Graves' hyperthyroidism that later progressed to Graves' ophthalmopathy.

This clonotype has ten or more counts. The rearrangement joins TRBV6-1 to TRBJ1-5; D not certain. Germline assignment: CDR1 MNHNS and CDR2 SASEGT. The CDR3 has 15 amino acids. V was pared by 5 bases and J by 0 bases, with 11 bases between. Here the CDR3 reads CASSLDPYSNQPQHF. The CDR3 DNA follows: TGTGCCAGCAGTCTAGACCCCTATAGCAATCAGCCCCAGCATTTT.

There are many counts of this clonotype. The chain joins TRBV12-5 to TRBJ2-1; 10 bases agree with TRBD1. With 1 base clipped from V and 6 bases from J, the junction kept 6 bases outside the gene matches. CDR1 and CDR2 from the germline V gene are LGHNT and FRNRAP. This CDR3 has 16 residues. The DNA for the CDR3 is TGTGCTAGTGGTTTGGGAGACAGGGGGCTATTCAATGAGCAGTTCTTC. It specifies CASGLGDRGLFNEQFF. Drawing the rest from reference TRBV12-5 and TRBJ2-1, the complete variable domain is DARVTQTPRHKVTEMGQEVTMRCQPILGHNTVFWYRQTMMQGLELLAYFRNRAPLDDSGMPKDRFSAEMPDATLATLKIQPSEPRDSAVYFCASGLGDRGLFNEQFFGPGTRLTVL.

The table lists this clonotype with many counts. The chain links TRBV6-1 to TRBJ1-5; maybe TRBD1 (6 bases). CDR1 MNHNS and CDR2 SASEGT come from the germline V gene. This CDR3 has 14 residues. Trimming stripped 7 bases from V and 7 bases from J, with 17 bases between. The CDR3 protein is CASTREGVTQPQHF. Written as DNA, the CDR3 is TGTGCCAGCACCCGAGAGGGGGTGACGCAGCCCCAGCATTTT.

This clonotype appeared a few times. The rearrangement links TRBV7-2 to TRBJ2-5; TRBD2 aligns across 8 bases. CDR1 is SGHTA, CDR2 FQGNSA, per germline. CDR3 length: 16 residues. The J segment lost 5 bases and the V segment lost 2 bases, leaving 10 bases of the junction unmatched. CDR3 amino acids: CASSLREAGGLETQYF. The CDR3 DNA sequence: TGTGCCAGCAGCTTAAGGGAGGCGGGGGGACTGGAGACCCAGTACTTC.

This clonotype was counted a few times. The V and J genes are TRBV5-1 and TRBJ2-6, with D perhaps matching TRBD2 (6 bases). Looked up from germline, CDR1 is SGHRS and CDR2 is YFSETQ. The CDR3 covers 15 residues. The V end was cut by 4 bases, the J end by 4 bases, with 12 bases between. CDR3 sequence: CASSPGGAGANVLTF. The CDR3 coding sequence is TGCGCCAGCAGCCCCGGGGGAGCAGGGGCCAACGTCCTGACTTTC.

The chain couples TRBV5-4 to TRBJ2-3; TRBD1 matches at 8 bases. This CDR3 region has 15 residues. After removal of 5 bases from V and 3 bases from J, the junction contained 8 bases not matched to a gene. The germline V gene has CDR1 SGHNT and CDR2 YYREEE (reference sequence). CDR3 bases: TGTGCCAGCAGTCTACAGGGGGGTGGTACAGATACGCAGTATTTT. Translating it yields CASSLQGGGTDTQYF.

Of note for this clonotype: A junction end diverges from the germline sequence, so it may reflect a read error. The chain carries TRBV5-1 and TRBJ2-7; 8 bases are a match to TRBD1. The CDR3 covers 14 residues. Germline CDR1 SGHRS, CDR2 YFSETQ. CDR3 sequence: CASSPGTGAHDQYF. The CDR3 DNA reads TGCGCCAGCAGCCCCGGGACAGGAGCCCACGACCAGTACTTC.

This chain uses TRBV6-6 with TRBJ2-5, with unresolved D. Germline V gene sequence: CDR1 MNHNY, CDR2 SVGAGI (reference sequence). V was trimmed by 0 bases and J by 2 bases, leaving 10 bases between them. The CDR3 consists of 15 residues. The CDR3 DNA reads as TGTGCCAGCAGTTACTCAGGGAACTCACAAGAGACCCAGTACTTC. This encodes CASSYSGNSQETQYF.

V gene TRBV9 combines with J gene TRBJ2-1; 7 bases agree with TRBD1. The J segment lost 4 bases and the V segment lost 4 bases, leaving 11 bases of the junction unmatched. The CDR3 covers 16 residues. From germline, CDR1 is SGDLS and CDR2 YYNGEE. The CDR3 nucleotides are TGTGCCAGCAGCCCGAGGGGGAAGGGGGCTTACAATGAGCAGTTCTTC. Translating it yields CASSPRGKGAYNEQFF.

The chain's CDR3 is CATSVPGPSSYNEQFF. The CDR3 bases are TGTGCCACCAGTGTCCCGGGCCCCAGCTCCTACAATGAGCAGTTCTTC. The chain recombines TRBV24-1 with TRBJ2-1; D not resolved. The CDR3 is 16 residues long. V lost 5 bases and J lost 0, with 13 bases in between. The germline V gene encodes CDR1 KGHDR and CDR2 SFDVKD.

This clonotype has just a few counts. The chain carries TRBV7-6 and TRBJ2-5; no firm D call. The CDR3 sequence is 13 residues long. V was clipped by 4 bases and J by 0 bases, with 6 bases between them. Germline CDR1 is SGHVS and CDR2 is FNYEAQ. CDR3 DNA sequence: TGTGCCAGCAGCTCCCGGGACCAAGAGACCCAGTACTTC. Amino acids: CASSSRDQETQYF.

The rearrangement links TRBV5-1 to TRBJ1-4; a weak D match, TRBD1 (5 bases). The CDR3 covers 14 residues. Per the germline V gene, CDR1 is SGHRS and CDR2 is YFSETQ. V was pared by 0 bases and J by 8 bases, with 11 bases between. The DNA of the CDR3 is TGCGCCAGCAGCTTGGGGGCAGGGCGCGAAAAACTGTTTTTT. It codes for CASSLGAGREKLFF.

The chain joins TRBV6-4 to TRBJ2-3; 10 positions agree with TRBD2. After removal of 0 bases from V and 5 bases from J, the junction contained 2 bases not matched to a gene. CDR1 is MRHNA, CDR2 SNTAGT, per germline. This CDR3 has 15 amino acids. The CDR3 DNA follows: TGTGCCAGCAGTGACTCTAGCGGGGGGAGAGATACGCAGTATTTT. Translated: CASSDSSGGRDTQYF.

This chain connects TRBV7-7 to TRBJ2-7; D is possibly TRBD1 or TRBD2 (6 bases each). The length of the CDR3 is 12 residues. With 5 bases removed from V and 9 bases from J, the gap between germline ends came to 14 bases. Germline V lookup: CDR1 SSHAT, CDR2 FNYEAQ (reference sequence). The CDR3 loop reads CASSPRGGGQYF. The CDR3, as DNA: TGTGCCAGCAGCCCCAGAGGAGGGGGGCAGTACTTC.

Comments on this clonotype: The junction departs from germline at one end; a sequencing error may be responsible. The V call is TRBV7-2, the J call TRBJ2-7; D unresolved. This CDR3 has 15 amino acids. CDR1 is SGHTA and CDR2 is FQGNSA in the germline V gene. The CDR3 loop is CVSSLDGHPAYEQYF. DNA for the CDR3: TGTGTCAGCAGCTTAGATGGTCACCCGGCCTACGAGCAGTACTTC.

J is TRBJ2-7 and V is TRBV7-8; D not certain. Per germline, CDR1 SGHVS and CDR2 FQNEAQ. The CDR3 is made up of 14 amino acids. V was cut by 0 bases and J by 3 bases, with 9 bases left in between. The CDR3 DNA is TGTGCCAGCAGCTTAGCTCGGACCTTCTACGAGCAGTACTTC. Protein sequence: CASSLARTFYEQYF.